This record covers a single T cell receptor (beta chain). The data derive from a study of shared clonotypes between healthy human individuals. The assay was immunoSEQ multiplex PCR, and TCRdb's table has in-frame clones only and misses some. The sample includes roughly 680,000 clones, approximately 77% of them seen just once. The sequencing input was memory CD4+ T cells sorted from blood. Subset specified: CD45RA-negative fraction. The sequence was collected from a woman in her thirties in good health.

The CDR3 reads CASSDYGGLGTEAFF. The CDR3, as DNA: TGCGCCAGCAGTGACTACGGGGGTTTAGGCACTGAAGCTTTCTTT. The V and J genes are TRBV10-1 and TRBJ1-1; tentatively, D is TRBD1 (5 bases). From germline, CDR1 is WNHNN and CDR2 SYGVQD (reference sequence). V dropped 3 bases and J dropped 4 bases, with 15 bases sitting between them. This CDR3 is built from 15 residues.